This TCR beta chain was observed in a study of blood T cell repertoires in COVID-19 (dated by TCRdb to between 2020 and 2021). The study in broad terms: Samples from collaborators originated in the United States, Italy and Spain and spanned both the acute and convalescent phases of COVID-19. Subjects who had been exposed to COVID-19, were actively infected with it, or had recovered from it provided the deeply sampled blood TCRbeta repertoires that made up the dataset. Where HLA class I and class II types were available, the types were taken from metadata supplied by the sample provider, not from assay-based typing. Samples were obtained from the ongoing ImmuneRACE study (first 160 participants) and from 950 to 1,500 subjects provided by 6 global collaborators. The repertoires were released in a freely available public database meant as a resource for research on the immune response to SARS-CoV-2. The sample metadata nearly always contained a de-identified subject ID, COVID-19 status, age in years and sex. The material from the prospective study consisted of cDNA or gDNA derived from T cells, B-cell-depleted T cells, or PBMCs.

General conclusions and limits of the study: The amount of clinical and demographic metadata varied by source and participant and was provided uncurated.

In the prospective study, participants were 18 to 89 years old, resided in around 25 geographic areas of the United States, and were enrolled through a virtual design. In the prospective study, participants were assigned to cohorts based on the clinical history participants reported in a screening survey and a study questionnaire. Mobile phlebotomists in the prospective study collected whole blood, serum and a nasopharyngeal or oropharyngeal swab from every participant. Additional blood draws and questionnaires over an approximately two-month period could optionally be provided by prospective study participants. Prospective study blood samples were shipped either frozen or at room temperature before DNA extraction. TCRbeta CDR3 regions were amplified from genomic DNA by means of the immunoSEQ Assay, a bias-controlled multiplex PCR. Per the original workflow: Nucleated cell counts per sample were estimated from amplification of reference gene primers within the assay. To quantify the absolute abundance of each unique TCRbeta CDR3 rearrangement, sequence reads were collapsed and filtered. For each sample, productive Simpson clonality was calculated as the square root of Simpson's diversity index over productive rearrangements. This immuneACCESS table, as held by TCRdb, lists in-frame sequences with V and J called but not all clones. Of the missing ones, under half trace to an unresolved V gene in checked studies; the others have no known cause. V and J calls plus clone size are reproduced from that table; the DNA served to infer D and trimming. In all, the sample holds around 200,000 clones, and around 82% of those were seen once. The top ten clones comprise 7.4% of the sample.

The junction carries 8 bases between V and J, which are trimmed by 6 bases and 3 bases respectively. Looking up the germline V gene (reference sequence) yields CDR1 MNHNY and CDR2 SVGAGI. The CDR3 sequence holds 12 residues, the cysteine and phenylalanine included. The entry retains the CDR3 DNA only, 36 bases that are in frame from base 1. A remark on this clone: This receptor's antigen is unknown. No qualities accompany the bases; no much larger clone lies one base away.

The sequence came from a woman aged 40 to 50 with acute COVID-19. Source material: PBMCs or T cells enriched from blood (not recorded which). The chain was built from TRBV6-6 and TRBJ1-1, and perhaps TRBD1 as D gene, on 5 matching bases. CDR3 region: CASRQQDTEAFF. The DNA sequence reads TGTGCCAGCAGACAACAGGACACTGAAGCTTTCTTT.